This T cell receptor beta chain was identified during a study of T cells after yellow fever vaccination. TCRdb itself ran the 5' RACE reads through MiXCR, one entry per CDR3 protein. The table has some 670,000 distinct CDR3 sequences, roughly an eighth seen once. Worth noting for this clonotype: Its antigen is not known.

Overall study results and limits: There was a small share of clonotypes that showed up in both the CD4 and CD8 compartments.

Per the germline V gene, CDR1 is DFQATT and CDR2 is SNEGSKA (reference sequence). The CDR3 is 12 residues long. V lost 3 bases to trimming and J lost 8 bases, with 13 bases between them. The source was PBMCs, collected on the day of the yellow fever booster vaccination. The rearrangement uses TRBV20-1 and TRBJ1-2, with a weak D call TRBD1 (6 bases). This clonotype originated in a man in his thirties or forties who received the YFV17D yellow fever vaccine. The CDR3: CSASSGVGGYTF. As DNA, the CDR3 is TGCAGTGCTAGCTCAGGGGTGGGCGGCTACACCTTC.